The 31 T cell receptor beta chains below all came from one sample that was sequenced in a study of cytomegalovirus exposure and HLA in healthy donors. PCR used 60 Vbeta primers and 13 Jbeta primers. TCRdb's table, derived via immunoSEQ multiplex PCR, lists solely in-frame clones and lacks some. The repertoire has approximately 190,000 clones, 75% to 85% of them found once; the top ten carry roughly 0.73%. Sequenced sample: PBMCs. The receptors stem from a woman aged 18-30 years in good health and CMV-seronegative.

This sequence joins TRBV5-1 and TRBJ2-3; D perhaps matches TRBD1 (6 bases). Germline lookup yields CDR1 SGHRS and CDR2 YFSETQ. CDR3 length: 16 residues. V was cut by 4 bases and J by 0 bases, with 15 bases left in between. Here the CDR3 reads CASSKGTTPSTDTQYF. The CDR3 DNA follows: TGCGCCAGCAGCAAAGGGACAACGCCTAGCACAGATACGCAGTATTTT.

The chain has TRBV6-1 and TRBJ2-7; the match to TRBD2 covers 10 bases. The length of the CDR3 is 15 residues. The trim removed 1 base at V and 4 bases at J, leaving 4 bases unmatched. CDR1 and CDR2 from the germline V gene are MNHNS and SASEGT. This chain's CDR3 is CASSEEREGPYEQYF. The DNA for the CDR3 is TGTGCCAGCAGTGAAGAGCGGGAGGGCCCTTACGAGCAGTACTTC.

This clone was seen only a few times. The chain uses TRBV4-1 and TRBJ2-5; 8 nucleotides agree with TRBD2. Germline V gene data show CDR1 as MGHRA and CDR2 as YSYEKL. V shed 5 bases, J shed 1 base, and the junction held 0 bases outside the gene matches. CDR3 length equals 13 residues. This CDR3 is CASSSGSQETQYF. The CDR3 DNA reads TGCGCCAGCAGCAGCGGGAGCCAAGAGACCCAGTACTTC.

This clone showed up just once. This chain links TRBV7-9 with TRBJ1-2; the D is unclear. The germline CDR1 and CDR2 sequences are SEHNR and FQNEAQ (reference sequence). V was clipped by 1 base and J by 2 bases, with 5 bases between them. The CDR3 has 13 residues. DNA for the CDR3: TGTGCCAGCAGCTTAGTGTCGAACTATGGCTACACCTTC. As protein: CASSLVSNYGYTF.

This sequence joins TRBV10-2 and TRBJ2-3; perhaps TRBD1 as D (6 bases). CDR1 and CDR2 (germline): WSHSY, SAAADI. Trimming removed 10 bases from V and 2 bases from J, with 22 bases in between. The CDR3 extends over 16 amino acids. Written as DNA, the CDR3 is TGCGCCACCCTGCACAGGGCCCGAGGGGCCACAGATACGCAGTATTTT. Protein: CATLHRARGATDTQYF.

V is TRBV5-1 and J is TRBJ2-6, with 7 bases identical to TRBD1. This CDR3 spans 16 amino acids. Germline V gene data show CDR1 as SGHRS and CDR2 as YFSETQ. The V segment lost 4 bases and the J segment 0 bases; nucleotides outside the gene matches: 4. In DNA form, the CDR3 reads TGCGCCAGCAGCAAAGGACAGGACTCTGGGGCCAACGTCCTGACTTTC. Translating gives CASSKGQDSGANVLTF.

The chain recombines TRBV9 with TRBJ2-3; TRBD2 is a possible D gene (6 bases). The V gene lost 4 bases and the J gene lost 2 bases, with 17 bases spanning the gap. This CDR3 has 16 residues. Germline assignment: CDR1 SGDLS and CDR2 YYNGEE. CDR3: CASSLGDLRDTDTQYF. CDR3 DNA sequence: TGTGCCAGCAGCCTCGGGGACTTGAGAGACACAGATACGCAGTATTTT.

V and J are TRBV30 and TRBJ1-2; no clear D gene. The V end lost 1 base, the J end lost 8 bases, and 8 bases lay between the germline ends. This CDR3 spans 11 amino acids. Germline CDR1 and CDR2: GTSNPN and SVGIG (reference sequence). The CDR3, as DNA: TGTGCCTGGAGTGCCCGGGTCGGCTACACCTTC. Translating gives CAWSARVGYTF. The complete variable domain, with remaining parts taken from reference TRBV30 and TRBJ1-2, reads SQTIHQWPATLVQPVGSPLSLECTVEGTSNPNLYWYRQAAGRGLQLLFYSVGIGQISSEVPQNLSASRPQDRQFILSSKKLLLSDSGFYLCAWSARVGYTFGSGTRLTVV.

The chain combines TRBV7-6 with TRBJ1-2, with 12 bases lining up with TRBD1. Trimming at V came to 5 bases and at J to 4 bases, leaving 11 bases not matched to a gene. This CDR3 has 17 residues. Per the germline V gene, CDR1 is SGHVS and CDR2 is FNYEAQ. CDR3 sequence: CASSPYGGQGAVYGYTF. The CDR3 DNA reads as TGTGCCAGCAGCCCCTATGGGGGACAGGGGGCAGTCTATGGCTACACCTTC.

CDR3 amino acids: CASSGGGLAGGRETQYF. CDR3 nucleotide sequence: TGCGCCAGCAGCGGCGGAGGCCTAGCGGGGGGGCGAGAGACCCAGTACTTC. The chain carries TRBV5-1 and TRBJ2-5, with TRBD2 matching 12 bases. The CDR3 consists of 17 residues. V lost 4 bases to trimming and J lost 4 bases; unmatched junction nucleotides: 11. Germline-derived CDR1 and CDR2 are SGHRS and YFSETQ.

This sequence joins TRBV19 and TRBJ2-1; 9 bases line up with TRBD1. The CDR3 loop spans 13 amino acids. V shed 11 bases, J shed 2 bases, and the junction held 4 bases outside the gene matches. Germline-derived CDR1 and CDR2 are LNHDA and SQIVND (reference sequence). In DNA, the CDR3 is TGTGCCTCTGGACAGGGGACCTACAATGAGCAGTTCTTC. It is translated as CASGQGTYNEQFF.

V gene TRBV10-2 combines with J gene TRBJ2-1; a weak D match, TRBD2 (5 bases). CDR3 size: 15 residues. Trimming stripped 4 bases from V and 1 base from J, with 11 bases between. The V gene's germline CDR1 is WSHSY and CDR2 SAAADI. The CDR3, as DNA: TGCGCCAGCAGTGGGCAGGACTCTTCCTACAATGAGCAGTTCTTC. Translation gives CASSGQDSSYNEQFF.

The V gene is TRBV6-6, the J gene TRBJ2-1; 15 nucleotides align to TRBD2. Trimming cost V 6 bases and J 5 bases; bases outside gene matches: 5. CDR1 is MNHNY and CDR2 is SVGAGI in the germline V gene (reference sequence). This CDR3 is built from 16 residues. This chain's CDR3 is CASSPRTSGRDNEQFF. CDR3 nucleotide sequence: TGTGCCAGCAGCCCGCGGACTAGCGGGAGGGACAATGAGCAGTTCTTC.

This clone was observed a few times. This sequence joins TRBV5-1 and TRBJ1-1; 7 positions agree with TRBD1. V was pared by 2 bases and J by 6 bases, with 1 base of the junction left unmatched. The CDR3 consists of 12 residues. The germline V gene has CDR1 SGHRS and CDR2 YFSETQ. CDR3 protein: CASSLQGPEAFF. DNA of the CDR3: TGCGCCAGCAGCTTACAGGGGCCTGAAGCTTTCTTT.

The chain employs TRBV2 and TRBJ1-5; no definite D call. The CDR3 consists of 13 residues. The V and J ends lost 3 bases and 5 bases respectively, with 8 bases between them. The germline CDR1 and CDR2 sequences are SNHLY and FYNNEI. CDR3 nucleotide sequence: TGTGCCAGCAGTGAGTACGTAGATCAGCCCCAGCATTTT. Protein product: CASSEYVDQPQHF. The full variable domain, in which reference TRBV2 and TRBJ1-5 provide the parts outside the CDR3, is EPEVTQTPSHQVTQMGQEVILRCVPISNHLYFYWYRQILGQKVEFLVSFYNNEISEKSEIFDDQFSVERPDGSNFTLKIRSTKLEDSAMYFCASSEYVDQPQHFGDGTRLSIL.

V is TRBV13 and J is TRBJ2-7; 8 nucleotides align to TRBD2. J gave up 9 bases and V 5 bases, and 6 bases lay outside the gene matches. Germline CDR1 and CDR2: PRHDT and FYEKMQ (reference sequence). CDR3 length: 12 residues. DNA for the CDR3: TGTGCCAGCAGCCCCCGGGAGGGGGTGCAGTACTTC. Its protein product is CASSPREGVQYF.

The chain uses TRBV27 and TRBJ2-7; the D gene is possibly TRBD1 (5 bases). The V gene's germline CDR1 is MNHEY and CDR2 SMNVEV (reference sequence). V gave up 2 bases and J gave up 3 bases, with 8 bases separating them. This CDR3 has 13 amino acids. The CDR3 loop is CASSLAGHYEQYF. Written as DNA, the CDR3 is TGTGCCAGCAGTTTAGCCGGACACTACGAGCAGTACTTC.

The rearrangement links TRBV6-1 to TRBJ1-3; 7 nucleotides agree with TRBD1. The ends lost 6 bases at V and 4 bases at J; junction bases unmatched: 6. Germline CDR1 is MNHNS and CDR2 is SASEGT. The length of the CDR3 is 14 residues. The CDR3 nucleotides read TGTGCCAGCAGCAAACAGGGGATCGGAAACACCATATATTTT. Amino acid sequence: CASSKQGIGNTIYF.

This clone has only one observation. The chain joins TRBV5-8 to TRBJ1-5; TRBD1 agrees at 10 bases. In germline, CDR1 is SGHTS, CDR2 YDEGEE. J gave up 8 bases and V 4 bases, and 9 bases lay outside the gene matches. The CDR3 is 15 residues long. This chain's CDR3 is CASSLRQGANEPQHF. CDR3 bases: TGTGCCAGCAGCCTTAGACAGGGGGCTAATGAGCCCCAGCATTTT.

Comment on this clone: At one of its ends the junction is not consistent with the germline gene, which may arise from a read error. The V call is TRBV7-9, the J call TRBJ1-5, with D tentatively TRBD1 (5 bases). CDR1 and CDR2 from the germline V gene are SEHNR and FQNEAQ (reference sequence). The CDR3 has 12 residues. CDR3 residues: CSSSGGNQPQHF. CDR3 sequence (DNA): TGTTCCAGCAGCGGGGGGAATCAGCCCCAGCATTTT.

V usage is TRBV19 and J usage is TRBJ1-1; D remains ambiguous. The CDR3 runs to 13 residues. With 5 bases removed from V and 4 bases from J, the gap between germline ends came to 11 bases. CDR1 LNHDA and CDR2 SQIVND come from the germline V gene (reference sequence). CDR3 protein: CASSFQYITEAFF. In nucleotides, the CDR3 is TGTGCCAGTAGTTTCCAGTATATCACTGAAGCTTTCTTT.

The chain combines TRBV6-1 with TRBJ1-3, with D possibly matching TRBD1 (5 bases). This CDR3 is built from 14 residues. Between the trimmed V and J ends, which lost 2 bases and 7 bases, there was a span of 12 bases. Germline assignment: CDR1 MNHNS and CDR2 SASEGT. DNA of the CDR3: TGTGCCAGCAGTGAATTAGCAGGGAGGAACACCATATATTTT. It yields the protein CASSELAGRNTIYF.

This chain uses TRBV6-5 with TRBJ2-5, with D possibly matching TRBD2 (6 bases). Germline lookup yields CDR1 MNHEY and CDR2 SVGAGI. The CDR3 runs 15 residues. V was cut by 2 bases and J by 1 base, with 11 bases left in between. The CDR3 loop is CASSYAGQGQETQYF. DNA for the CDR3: TGTGCCAGCAGTTACGCGGGGCAGGGCCAAGAGACCCAGTACTTC.

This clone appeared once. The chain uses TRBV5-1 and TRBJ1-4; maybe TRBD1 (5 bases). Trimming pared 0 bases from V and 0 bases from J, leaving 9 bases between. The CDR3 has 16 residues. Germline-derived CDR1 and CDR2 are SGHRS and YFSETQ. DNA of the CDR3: TGCGCCAGCAGCTTGGGAGCAGGGACAACTAATGAAAAACTGTTTTTT. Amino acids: CASSLGAGTTNEKLFF.

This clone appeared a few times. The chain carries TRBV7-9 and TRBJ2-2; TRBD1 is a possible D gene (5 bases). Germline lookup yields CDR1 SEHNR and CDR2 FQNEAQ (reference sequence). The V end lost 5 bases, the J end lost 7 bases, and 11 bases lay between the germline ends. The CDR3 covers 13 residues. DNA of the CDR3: TGTGCCAGCAGCATAGGACATGACGGGGAGCTGTTTTTT. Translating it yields CASSIGHDGELFF. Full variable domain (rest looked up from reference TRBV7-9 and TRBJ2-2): DTGVSQNPRHKITKRGQNVTFRCDPISEHNRLYWYRQTLGQGPEFLTYFQNEAQLEKSRLLSDRFSAERPKGSFSTLEIQRTEQGDSAMYLCASSIGHDGELFFGEGSRLTVL.

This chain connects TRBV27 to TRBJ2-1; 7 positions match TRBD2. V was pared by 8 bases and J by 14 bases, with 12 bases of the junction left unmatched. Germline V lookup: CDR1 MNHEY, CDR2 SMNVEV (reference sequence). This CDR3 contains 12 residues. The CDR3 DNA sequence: TGTGCCAGCGCCCTCGGGCGGGAGTCGGAGTTCTTC. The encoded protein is CASALGRESEFF.

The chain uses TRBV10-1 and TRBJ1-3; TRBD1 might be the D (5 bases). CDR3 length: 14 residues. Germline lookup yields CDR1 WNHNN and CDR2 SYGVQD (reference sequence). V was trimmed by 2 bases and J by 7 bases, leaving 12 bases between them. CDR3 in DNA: TGCGCCAGCAGTGAGACGGCAGGGTCGAACACCATATATTTT. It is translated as CASSETAGSNTIYF.

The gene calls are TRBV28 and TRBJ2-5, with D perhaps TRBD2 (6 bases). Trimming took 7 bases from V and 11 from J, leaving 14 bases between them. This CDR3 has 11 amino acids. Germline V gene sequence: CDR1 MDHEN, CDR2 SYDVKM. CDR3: CASISPAGQYF. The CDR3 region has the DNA TGTGCCAGCATTTCCCCGGCGGGGCAGTACTTC.

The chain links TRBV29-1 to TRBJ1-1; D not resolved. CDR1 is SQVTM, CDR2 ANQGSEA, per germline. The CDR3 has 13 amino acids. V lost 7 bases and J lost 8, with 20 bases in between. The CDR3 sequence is CSACSGSQTEAFF. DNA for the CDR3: TGCAGCGCTTGTTCCGGGTCGCAAACCGAAGCTTTCTTT.

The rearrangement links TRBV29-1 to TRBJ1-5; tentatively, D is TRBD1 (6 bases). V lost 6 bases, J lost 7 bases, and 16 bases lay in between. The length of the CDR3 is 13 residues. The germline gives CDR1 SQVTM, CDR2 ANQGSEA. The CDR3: CSVEQGAGQPQHF. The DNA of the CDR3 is TGCAGCGTAGAACAGGGAGCGGGACAGCCCCAGCATTTT. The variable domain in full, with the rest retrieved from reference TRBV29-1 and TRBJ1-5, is SAVISQKPSRDICQRGTSLTIQCQVDSQVTMMFWYRQQPGQSLTLIATANQGSEATYESGFVIDKFPISRPNLTFSTLTVSNMSPEDSSIYLCSVEQGAGQPQHFGDGTRLSIL.

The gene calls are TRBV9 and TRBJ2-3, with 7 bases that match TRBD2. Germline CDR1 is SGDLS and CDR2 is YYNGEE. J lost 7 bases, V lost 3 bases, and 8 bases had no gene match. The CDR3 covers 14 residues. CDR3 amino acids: CASSGGGKSHTQYF. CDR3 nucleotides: TGTGCCAGCAGCGGGGGGGGGAAGTCACATACGCAGTATTTT.